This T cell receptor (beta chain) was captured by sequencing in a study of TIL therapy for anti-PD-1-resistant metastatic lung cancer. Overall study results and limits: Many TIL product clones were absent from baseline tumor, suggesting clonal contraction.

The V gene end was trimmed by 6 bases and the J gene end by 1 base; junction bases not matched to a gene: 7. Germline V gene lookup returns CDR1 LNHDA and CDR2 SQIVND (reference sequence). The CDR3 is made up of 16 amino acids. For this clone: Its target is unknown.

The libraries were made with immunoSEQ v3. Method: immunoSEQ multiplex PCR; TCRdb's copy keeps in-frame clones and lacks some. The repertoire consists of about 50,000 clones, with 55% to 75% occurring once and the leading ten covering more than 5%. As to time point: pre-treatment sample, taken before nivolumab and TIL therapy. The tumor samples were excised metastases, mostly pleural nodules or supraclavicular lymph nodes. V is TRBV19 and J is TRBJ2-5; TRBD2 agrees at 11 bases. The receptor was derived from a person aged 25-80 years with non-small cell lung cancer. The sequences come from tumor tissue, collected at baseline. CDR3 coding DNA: TGTGCCAGTAGGAAAGGGACTAGCGGATTCCAAGAGACCCAGTACTTC. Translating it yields CASRKGTSGFQETQYF.